This is a list of T cell receptor beta chains from one sample in a study of T cells after yellow fever vaccination. Using its own MiXCR run on the 5' RACE reads, TCRdb lists one record per CDR3 protein. The sample lists more than 350,000 distinct CDR3 sequences; 11% were seen once. This material consisted of PBMCs, taken on the day of the first yellow fever vaccination. These receptors were collected from a man between 18 and 35 years old who received the YFV17D yellow fever vaccine. Both conserved end residues are part of each CDR3. Fields, in order: J gene, V gene, CDR3 protein.

J gene: TRBJ2-1
V gene: TRBV12-3/TRBV12-4
CDR3 protein: CASSTRGPYNEQFF

J gene: TRBJ2-7
V gene: TRBV20-1
CDR3 protein: CSAWTGTPYEQYF

J gene: TRBJ2-7
V gene: TRBV6-1
CDR3 protein: CASRQGISYEQYF

J gene: TRBJ1-2
V gene: TRBV5-6
CDR3 protein: CASSEWTGGRRSYTF

J gene: TRBJ1-2
V gene: TRBV20-1
CDR3 protein: CSVATPANYGYTF

J gene: TRBJ1-2
V gene: TRBV5-4
CDR3 protein: CASSSPLGNYGYTF

J gene: TRBJ1-1
V gene: TRBV7-9
CDR3 protein: CASSLTGTVVEAFF

J gene: TRBJ2-2
V gene: TRBV12-3/TRBV12-4
CDR3 protein: CASSLRLAGTGELFF

J gene: TRBJ2-1
V gene: TRBV12-3/TRBV12-4
CDR3 protein: CASSLFLDSHNEQFF

J gene: TRBJ2-3
V gene: TRBV20-1
CDR3 protein: CSATLPRSSTDTQYF

J gene: TRBJ1-5
V gene: TRBV5-1
CDR3 protein: CASSLAQGSAQHF

J gene: TRBJ2-5
V gene: TRBV25-1
CDR3 protein: CASSEYHGAGGSKTQYF

J gene: TRBJ1-1
V gene: TRBV3-1
CDR3 protein: CASTGGSWLTEAFF

J gene: TRBJ1-5
V gene: TRBV19
CDR3 protein: CASNDRERQPQHF

J gene: TRBJ2-3
V gene: TRBV5-1
CDR3 protein: CASSLTVGGQQYF

J gene: TRBJ2-5
V gene: TRBV18
CDR3 protein: CASSPPGMTYQETQYF

J gene: TRBJ1-3
V gene: TRBV5-6
CDR3 protein: CASGTYHSGNTIYF

J gene: TRBJ1-1
V gene: TRBV10-1
CDR3 protein: CASSAEPENTEAFF

J gene: TRBJ2-1
V gene: TRBV29-1
CDR3 protein: CSVEPLRGREQFF

J gene: TRBJ1-1
V gene: TRBV20-1
CDR3 protein: CSARGTPNTEAFF

J gene: TRBJ2-5
V gene: TRBV4-2
CDR3 protein: CASSPSGGWETQYF

J gene: TRBJ2-5
V gene: TRBV24-1
CDR3 protein: CATSDPAASGQETQYF

J gene: TRBJ1-1
V gene: TRBV7-9
CDR3 protein: CASRGDVTEAFF

J gene: TRBJ2-1
V gene: TRBV7-2
CDR3 protein: CASSLVSGPYNEQFF

J gene: TRBJ1-1
V gene: TRBV28
CDR3 protein: CASSLPANTEAFF

J gene: TRBJ1-6
V gene: TRBV6-1
CDR3 protein: CASRAGGARYSPLHF

J gene: TRBJ2-1
V gene: TRBV11-2
CDR3 protein: CASSPFLTGNEQFF

J gene: TRBJ1-4
V gene: TRBV6-6
CDR3 protein: CASRFGQAEKLFF